This T cell receptor (beta chain) stems from a study of CD8 T cells in ankylosing spondylitis. This clonotype was detected many times. TCRdb reanalysed the 5' RACE reads using MiXCR and keeps one entry per CDR3 protein. The table has 200,000 to 250,000 distinct CDR3 sequences, 8% to 9% seen once. Trimming cost V 6 bases and J 5 bases, with 14 bases left between them. Per the germline V gene, CDR1 is DFQATT and CDR2 is SNEGSKA (reference sequence). The CDR3 has 12 amino acids. This chain uses TRBV20-1 with TRBJ2-7; D unresolved. This TCR derives from a female donor with ankylosing spondylitis or in good health (not recorded which). Sequenced input: blood, either unsorted or a sorted T cell fraction (not recorded which). The CDR3, as DNA: TGCAGTGCCGAAGGTTCGAGAGACGAGCAGTACTTC. Translating gives CSAEGSRDEQYF.